The clone carrying this T cell receptor beta chain was recorded once. This specimen belongs to a study of neoadjuvant anti-PD-1 for oral cavity cancer. Sequencing used immunoSEQ multiplex PCR; TCRdb keeps in-frame clones, though not all of them. The sample records roughly 68,000 clones, roughly 90% being singletons. With 4 bases removed from V and 3 bases from J, the gap between germline ends came to 21 bases. Germline V gives CDR1 SGHDN, CDR2 FVKESK. The CDR3 is 17 amino acids. As for time point: after neoadjuvant nivolumab, at surgical resection. Cohort: HPV-negative, locally advanced oral cavity squamous cell carcinoma patients.

The material was PBMCs, obtained after nivolumab (anti-PD-1) treatment. The chain has TRBV14 and TRBJ1-1; no clear D. This receptor was obtained from a person aged 35-79 years with oral cavity squamous cell carcinoma. CDR3 loop: CASSPFPGAGWDTEAFF. The CDR3 DNA is TGTGCCAGCAGCCCCTTTCCCGGCGCGGGGTGGGACACTGAAGCTTTCTTT.